This TCR beta chain was sequenced for a study of early T cells in non-severe SARS-CoV-2 infection (dated by TCRdb to the early 2020s). Context from the whole study: Bulk RNA from unsorted whole blood was used for TCR sequencing, so alpha and beta chains could not be paired.

Findings and caveats that apply to the study as a whole: VDJdb matching was skewed toward anti-spike CD8 responses and likely underestimated virus-specific expansions, missing private and CD4 specificities.

This clonotype has a count of ten or more. Its specific antigen is unknown. No base quality information exists; no much larger clone differs at one position. The study was a case-control design nested within a healthcare worker cohort in London, UK, with weekly nasopharyngeal swab PCR tests and blood sampling. Healthcare workers were recruited during the week of the UK lockdown, between 23 and 31 March 2020, and followed weekly for up to 16 weeks. The germline V gene (reference sequence) gives CDR1 as MNHEY and CDR2 as SMNVEV. The junction shows trimming of 8 bases on V and 2 bases on J, plus 15 bases between the germline ends. Inclusive of the bounding cysteine and phenylalanine, the CDR3 is 15 residues long. Of the read, only the CDR3 DNA is kept; its 45 bases are in frame from base 1. Libraries were constructed by 5' RACE. Instrument used: NextSeq 500. The TCR library protocol attached unique molecular identifiers to individual cDNA molecules to correct for sequencing error and PCR bias. Both TCR alpha and beta chains were sequenced, and tight co-correlation was observed between alpha and beta sequence abundances in each sample. As for how the authors treated the data: V gene, J gene and CDR3 annotation of TCR sequences was performed with Decombinator V4. Expanded TCRs were defined as changing significantly between any two time points under a Poisson model with p below 0.0001. TCR abundances were normalised to the total number of TCRs sequenced per sample and expressed as counts per million. MAIT TCRs were defined by TRAV1-2 paired with TRAJ12, TRAJ20 or TRAJ33, and iNKT TCRs by TRAV10 paired with TRAJ18. A search of VDJdb, accessed on 1 November 2021, was run for TCRs annotated to CMV, EBV and SARS-CoV-2, with TCRs annotated for multiple antigens excluded. In TCRdb, the public reads were trimmed at Q25 with fastp and aligned with MiXCR, with productive beta chains retained. Duplicate CDR3 protein sequences are folded into a single record with the most common DNA and genes. TCRdb, rather than the study authors, made the V and J calls. A total of about 92,000 distinct CDR3 sequences appear in this sample, 13% to 15% of them only once. Roughly 6.4% of the sample goes to the ten largest clones.

This receptor was identified in an adult who was a healthcare worker with PCR-confirmed SARS-CoV-2 infection or an uninfected control (not recorded which). Sequencing used whole blood. Rearrangement joined TRBV27 to TRBJ1-4; there is no confident call for the D gene. Here is the DNA: TGTGCCAGCGGAAGTCCACATTCTACTAATGAAAAACTGTTTTTT. This sequence encodes CASGSPHSTNEKLFF.